This T cell receptor (beta chain) came from a study of T-cell reconstitution after alpha-beta-depleted transplantation in children. Preparation of the TCRbeta library used unique molecular identifiers. In TCRdb, the PCR reads were re-called with MiXCR into one record per CDR3 protein. Of 500,000 to 750,000 distinct CDR3 sequences listed, roughly a quarter are singletons. The CDR3 is 13 amino acids. Germline loops: CDR1 SGHTA, CDR2 FQGTGA. The trim removed 6 bases at V and 10 bases at J, leaving 8 bases unmatched. This clonotype originated in a boy younger than two with Wiskott-Aldrich syndrome, due to receive a stem cell transplant. The input for sequencing was PBMCs, taken before TCRalphabeta/CD19-depleted stem cell transplant. The rearrangement links TRBV7-3 to TRBJ2-3, with 9 bases identical to TRBD1. In nucleotides, the CDR3 is TGTGCCAGCAGTTTTACAGGGGGCGCGTCGCAGTATTTT. Residues: CASSFTGGASQYF.